This section outlines one T cell receptor beta chain sequence together with its context. RNA, at about 0.45 to 1 ug, was reverse transcribed with random hexamers. TCR beta CDR3 was amplified by immunoSEQ multiplex PCR. This amplification extended across 54 Vbeta and 13 Jbeta segments. TCRdb re-called the immunoSEQ multiplex PCR reads with MiXCR, one entry per CDR3 protein. The data contain 180,000 or so distinct CDR3 sequences, about 95% of them seen just once; the ten biggest clones take up 0.1%. The data originate from a study of CD8 T cells in Susac syndrome. Germline V lookup: CDR1 LGHDT, CDR2 YNNKEL (reference sequence). V was clipped by 4 bases and J by 0 bases, with 13 bases between them. This CDR3 has 16 residues.

This sequence joins TRBV3-1 and TRBJ1-3, with D tentatively TRBD1 (5 bases). The source of this sequence is a human donor in good health. Material: CD4+ T cells from PBMCs. CDR3: CASSPVGEPSGNTIYF. The CDR3, as DNA: TGTGCCAGCAGCCCTGTGGGGGAGCCCTCTGGAAACACCATATATTTT.